Below, 25 T cell receptor beta chains from the same sample are listed, as sequenced in a study of Ad26.COV2.S vaccination and SARS-CoV-2 variants. Noted treatment: roughly 19 received Ad26.COV2.S at low or high dose, single or two shots; 5 received placebo; per-sample allocation not given. Day 63 after the first vaccine or placebo injection was the time point for sampling. TCRdb's table, derived via immunoSEQ multiplex PCR, lists solely in-frame clones and lacks some. The sample carries 200,000 to 250,000 clones, approximately 87% recorded once. The sequences come from peripheral blood, collected in a trial of Ad26.COV2.S vaccine versus placebo. These receptors were taken from a person aged 18-60 years who received the Ad26.COV2.S COVID-19 vaccine or a placebo.

This clone was observed a single time. The J gene is TRBJ2-7, the V gene TRBV5-6; 7 positions agree with TRBD1. The CDR3 is 16 residues long. The germline gives CDR1 SGHDT, CDR2 YYEEEE. Losses at the gene ends were 0 bases for V and 1 base for J; bases not matched to a gene: 7. The CDR3 region is CASSLDYGQASYEQYF. CDR3 nucleotides: TGTGCCAGCAGCTTGGATTACGGACAGGCGTCCTACGAGCAGTACTTC.

The genes are TRBV28 and TRBJ2-1; 16 bases are a match to TRBD2. The ends lost 1 base at V and 9 bases at J; junction bases unmatched: 12. The CDR3 consists of 19 residues. CDR1 is MDHEN, CDR2 SYDVKM, per germline. The chain's CDR3 is CASSLLAGLAGGQEGEQFF. DNA of the CDR3: TGTGCCAGCAGTTTATTGGCGGGACTAGCGGGGGGGCAGGAGGGTGAGCAGTTCTTC.

The gene calls are TRBV18 and TRBJ1-1, with 7 nucleotides matching TRBD1. V shed 3 bases, J shed 7 bases, and the junction held 14 bases outside the gene matches. Germline assignment: CDR1 KGHSH and CDR2 LQKENI. This CDR3 has 16 residues. The CDR3 sequence is CASSPSSTTGAVEAFF. CDR3 sequence (DNA): TGTGCCAGCTCACCGAGCTCTACAACAGGGGCGGTTGAAGCTTTCTTT.

The V and J genes are TRBV18 and TRBJ1-4; D ambiguous. Deletions cut 1 base from V and 1 base from J, with 4 bases between. The V gene's germline CDR1 is KGHSH and CDR2 LQKENI. CDR3 size: 14 residues. The CDR3 protein is CASSPQGTNEKLFF. CDR3 DNA: TGTGCCAGCTCACCACAGGGAACTAATGAAAAACTGTTTTTT. Full variable domain (rest looked up from reference TRBV18 and TRBJ1-4): NAGVMQNPRHLVRRRGQEARLRCSPMKGHSHVYWYRQLPEEGLKFMVYLQKENIIDESGMPKERFSAEFPKEGPSILRIQQVVRGDSAAYFCASSPQGTNEKLFFGSGTQLSVL.

CDR3 in DNA: TGCGCCAGCAGTGAGATAGCCTGGGGACAGGGGTACACCGGGGAGCTGTTTTTT. Translated, it gives CASSEIAWGQGYTGELFF. The rearrangement links TRBV10-1 to TRBJ2-2, with 10 bases matching TRBD1. V shed 2 bases and J 3 bases; nucleotides not matched to a gene: 9. The CDR3 has 18 residues. Germline V lookup: CDR1 WNHNN, CDR2 SYGVQD (reference sequence).

This chain's CDR3 is CASSPALLAGADTQYF. The CDR3 region has the DNA TGTGCCAGCTCCCCCGCCCTCTTAGCGGGGGCAGATACGCAGTATTTT. The V and J genes are TRBV18 and TRBJ2-3; 9 nucleotides align to TRBD2. The CDR3 is 16 residues long. The V gene end was trimmed by 6 bases and the J gene end by 4 bases; junction bases not matched to a gene: 11. CDR1 is KGHSH, CDR2 LQKENI, per germline. Based on the CDR3 plus reference TRBV18 and TRBJ2-3, the full variable domain is NAGVMQNPRHLVRRRGQEARLRCSPMKGHSHVYWYRQLPEEGLKFMVYLQKENIIDESGMPKERFSAEFPKEGPSILRIQQVVRGDSAAYFCASSPALLAGADTQYFGPGTRLTVL.

The V gene is TRBV5-1, the J gene TRBJ2-7; tentative D call: TRBD1 (6 bases). The CDR3 length is 15 residues. V was trimmed by 1 base and J by 6 bases, leaving 17 bases between them. Germline V gene sequence: CDR1 SGHRS, CDR2 YFSETQ. The chain's CDR3 is CASSLKQGSGPEQYF. In nucleotides, the CDR3 is TGCGCCAGCAGCTTGAAGCAGGGGTCGGGTCCCGAGCAGTACTTC.

V is TRBV20-1 and J is TRBJ2-1; no clear D gene. From germline, CDR1 is DFQATT and CDR2 SNEGSKA (reference sequence). The CDR3 sequence is 12 residues long. Trimming left V 3 bases short and J 8 bases short, with 11 bases between. CDR3 bases: TGCAGTGCTAGTGTTAGGTCAGATGAGCAGTTCTTC. Translating it yields CSASVRSDEQFF.

This clone was counted a single time. V usage is TRBV10-3 and J usage is TRBJ2-1, with 11 bases identical to TRBD2. Trimming removed 5 bases from V and 5 bases from J; junction bases left unmatched: 8. Germline loops: CDR1 ENHRY, CDR2 SYGVKD. The CDR3 covers 16 residues. The CDR3 DNA reads as TGTGCCATCAGTTTACCCCTAGCGGGGGGAAACAATGAGCAGTTCTTC. Its translation is CAISLPLAGGNNEQFF.

The chain joins TRBV5-4 to TRBJ2-2; TRBD1 aligns across 11 bases. CDR3 length: 14 residues. The junction had 3 bases not matched to a gene; V was cut back by 4 bases and J by 7 bases. CDR1 and CDR2 from the germline V gene are SGHNT and YYREEE (reference sequence). The CDR3 protein is CASSRGQGVGELFF. The CDR3 region has the DNA TGTGCCAGCAGCAGGGGACAGGGGGTCGGGGAGCTGTTTTTT.

The rearrangement uses TRBV7-9 and TRBJ1-3, with D hard to call. Germline V CDR1 and CDR2: SEHNR, FQNEAQ (reference sequence). V was shortened by 11 bases and J by 0 bases, with 11 bases between the two germline ends. The CDR3 has 13 amino acids. In nucleotides, the CDR3 is TGTGCCGGTGGAGGGAGCTCTGGAAACACCATATATTTT. Its translation is CAGGGSSGNTIYF.

The genes are TRBV4-3 and TRBJ2-3; D is perhaps TRBD1 or TRBD2 (5 bases each). The CDR3 has 13 amino acids. Trimming cost V 0 bases and J 11 bases, with 12 bases left between them. Germline V lookup: CDR1 LGHNA, CDR2 YSLEER. The CDR3 spells CASSQDRVGGQYF. Here the CDR3 DNA reads TGCGCCAGCAGCCAAGATAGGGTTGGGGGGCAGTATTTT.

The chain carries TRBV5-1 and TRBJ2-3, with TRBD1 matching 11 bases. The germline V gene has CDR1 SGHRS and CDR2 YFSETQ. The V segment lost 5 bases and the J segment 5 bases; nucleotides outside the gene matches: 10. The CDR3 is 16 amino acids. CDR3 in DNA: TGCGCCAGCAGATGGGGACAGGGGGGTACACAAGATACGCAGTATTTT. Encoded protein: CASRWGQGGTQDTQYF. The complete variable domain, with remaining parts taken from reference TRBV5-1 and TRBJ2-3, reads KAGVTQTPRYLIKTRGQQVTLSCSPISGHRSVSWYQQTPGQGLQFLFEYFSETQRNKGNFPGRFSGRQFSNSRSEMNVSTLELGDSALYLCASRWGQGGTQDTQYFGPGTRLTVL.

This chain connects TRBV29-1 to TRBJ1-1; D is unclear. The CDR3 extends over 15 amino acids. V was pared by 0 bases and J by 2 bases, with 13 bases between. The germline CDR1 and CDR2 sequences are SQVTM and ANQGSEA. The CDR3: CSVEEWAASNTEAFF. In nucleotides, the CDR3 is TGCAGCGTTGAAGAGTGGGCCGCAAGTAACACTGAAGCTTTCTTT. Using reference TRBV29-1 and TRBJ1-1 for the parts outside the CDR3, the full variable domain is SAVISQKPSRDICQRGTSLTIQCQVDSQVTMMFWYRQQPGQSLTLIATANQGSEATYESGFVIDKFPISRPNLTFSTLTVSNMSPEDSSIYLCSVEEWAASNTEAFFGQGTRLTVV.

This chain connects TRBV5-1 to TRBJ1-4; D remains ambiguous. Per the germline V gene, CDR1 is SGHRS and CDR2 is YFSETQ. The V and J ends lost 4 bases and 4 bases respectively, with 8 bases between them. The CDR3 extends over 13 amino acids. The CDR3 coding sequence is TGCGCCAGCAGCGGCAGTTATAATGAAAAACTGTTTTTT. This sequence encodes CASSGSYNEKLFF.

The chain is built from TRBV25-1 and TRBJ2-7, with D perhaps matching TRBD1 or TRBD2 (6 bases each). Per the germline V gene, CDR1 is MGHDK and CDR2 is SYGVNS. The CDR3 totals 13 residues. Trimming cost V 3 bases and J 4 bases, with 10 bases left between them. CDR3 DNA: TGTGCCAGCAGTGATGGGGGGCGGTACGAGCAGTACTTC. Translated, it gives CASSDGGRYEQYF.

The rearrangement links TRBV6-2 or TRBV6-3 to TRBJ2-4, with D perhaps matching TRBD2 (6 bases). There are 16 residues in the CDR3. V gave up 2 bases and J gave up 0 bases, with 11 bases separating them. CDR1 and CDR2 (germline): MNHEY, SVGEGT. The CDR3 spells CASSYTGTAAKNIQYF. The CDR3 nucleotides read TGTGCCAGCAGTTACACCGGGACTGCAGCCAAAAACATTCAGTACTTC.

CDR3 nucleotide sequence: TGTGCCAGCTCACCACTTAAAGGGCTCGCGTCGAACACCGGGGAGCTGTTTTTT. Encoded protein: CASSPLKGLASNTGELFF. The V gene is TRBV18, the J gene TRBJ2-2, with D unclear. Trimming took 1 base from V and 0 from J, leaving 15 bases between them. The CDR3 is 18 amino acids. Germline CDR1 KGHSH, CDR2 LQKENI.

As DNA, the CDR3 is TGTGCCAGCAGTGGCGGGACAAGGGACGGCTACACCTTC. Translated: CASSGGTRDGYTF. This chain joins TRBV28 and TRBJ1-2; D is perhaps TRBD1 (6 bases). The V and J ends lost 5 bases and 8 bases respectively, with 15 bases between them. The CDR3 consists of 13 residues. Germline lookup yields CDR1 MDHEN and CDR2 SYDVKM.

There are a few counts of this clone. Relative to the germline gene, one junction end is altered; a read error may explain this. The V gene is TRBV7-3, the J gene TRBJ1-2, with 8 bases lining up with TRBD1. The CDR3 sequence is 13 residues long. Germline CDR1 SGHTA, CDR2 FQGTGA. The CDR3: CASSVRAGGDIAF. The CDR3 nucleotides are TGTGCCAGCAGTGTTCGGGCAGGGGGCGATATCGCCTTC.

The chain uses TRBV6-6 and TRBJ2-2; tentative D call: TRBD1 (6 bases). CDR1 is MNHNY, CDR2 SVGAGI, per germline (reference sequence). The V end was cut by 5 bases, the J end by 6 bases, with 10 bases between. The CDR3 sequence is 13 residues long. CDR3 in amino acids: CASSAQGSGELFF. The CDR3 DNA follows: TGTGCCAGCAGTGCCCAGGGGTCCGGGGAGCTGTTTTTT.

This clone was picked up one time. J is TRBJ1-5 and V is TRBV7-8; tentative D call: TRBD1 (5 bases). Germline CDR1 reads SGHVS; CDR2 reads FQNEAQ. V gave up 5 bases and J gave up 1 base, with 18 bases separating them. The CDR3 extends over 17 amino acids. The CDR3 coding sequence is TGTGCCAGCAGCCCTTCACAGGCTGTGACGAGCAATCAGCCCCAGCATTTT. It translates to CASSPSQAVTSNQPQHF.

This chain uses TRBV15 with TRBJ2-7; 10 bases are a match to TRBD2. The CDR3 runs to 16 residues. With 0 bases clipped from V and 5 bases from J, the junction kept 7 bases outside the gene matches. Looked up from germline, CDR1 is LNHNV and CDR2 is YYDKDF (reference sequence). CDR3 DNA: TGTGCCACCAGCAGAGATCTGGCTAGCGGGAGAAACGAGCAGTACTTC. The encoded protein is CATSRDLASGRNEQYF.

The genes are TRBV12-3 or TRBV12-4 and TRBJ1-1, with a possible D match to TRBD1 (5 bases). Trimming cost V 5 bases and J 7 bases, with 14 bases left between them. The CDR3 is 13 residues long. The CDR3 DNA reads as TGTGCCAGCAGTCCCACAGGAGTACATGAAGCTTTCTTT. Its protein product is CASSPTGVHEAFF.

The chain employs TRBV30 and TRBJ1-5; maybe TRBD1 (5 bases). V lost 1 base and J lost 3, with 16 bases in between. CDR1 and CDR2 (germline): GTSNPN, SVGIG (reference sequence). The CDR3 runs 16 residues. The CDR3 sequence: CAWSGKTGVPNQPQHF. CDR3 sequence (DNA): TGTGCCTGGAGTGGCAAAACAGGAGTCCCCAATCAGCCCCAGCATTTT.